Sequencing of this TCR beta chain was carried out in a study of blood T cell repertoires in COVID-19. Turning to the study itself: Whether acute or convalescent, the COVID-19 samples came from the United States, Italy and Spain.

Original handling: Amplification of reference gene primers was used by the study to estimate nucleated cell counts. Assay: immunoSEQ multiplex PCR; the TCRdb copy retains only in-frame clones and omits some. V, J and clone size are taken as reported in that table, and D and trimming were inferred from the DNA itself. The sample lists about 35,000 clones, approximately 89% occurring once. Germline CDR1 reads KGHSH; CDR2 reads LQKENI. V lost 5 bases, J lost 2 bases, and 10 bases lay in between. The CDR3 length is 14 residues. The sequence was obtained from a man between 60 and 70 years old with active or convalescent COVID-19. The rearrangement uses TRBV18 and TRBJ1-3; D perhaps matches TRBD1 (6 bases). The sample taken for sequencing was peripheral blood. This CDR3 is CASSEQGPGNTIYF. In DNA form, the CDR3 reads TGTGCCAGCTCAGAACAGGGTCCTGGAAACACCATATATTTT. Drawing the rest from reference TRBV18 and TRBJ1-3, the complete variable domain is NAGVMQNPRHLVRRRGQEARLRCSPMKGHSHVYWYRQLPEEGLKFMVYLQKENIIDESGMPKERFSAEFPKEGPSILRIQQVVRGDSAAYFCASSEQGPGNTIYFGEGSWLTVV.